One and the same sample provided the 14 T cell receptor beta chains below, sequenced in a study of cytomegalovirus exposure and HLA in healthy donors. The primer mix had 60 Vbeta and 13 Jbeta primers. Profiled with immunoSEQ multiplex PCR; TCRdb holds only in-frame clones, not every one. In the table there are 65,000 to 90,000 clones, roughly 85% of which are singletons. The specimen was PBMCs. The receptors were sampled from a man younger than 40 in good health and CMV-seronegative.

This clone was detected only once. The chain is built from TRBV28 and TRBJ2-7; D not certain. Per germline, CDR1 MDHEN and CDR2 SYDVKM. Trimming took off 2 bases at V and 3 bases at J, with 11 bases between the two ends. The length of the CDR3 is 14 residues. This CDR3 is CASSLGGDLYEQYF. The CDR3 nucleotides read TGTGCCAGCAGTTTAGGCGGCGACCTCTACGAGCAGTACTTC.

The chain has TRBV7-8 and TRBJ1-2; 9 nucleotides agree with TRBD1. The junction had 6 bases not matched to a gene; V was cut back by 5 bases and J by 5 bases. This CDR3 spans 14 amino acids. Germline-derived CDR1 and CDR2 are SGHVS and FQNEAQ. As DNA, the CDR3 is TGTGCCAGCAGCCGAACGGGGACAGGGTATGGCTACACCTTC. It translates to CASSRTGTGYGYTF.

The V and J genes are TRBV28 and TRBJ1-5; 7 bases are shared with TRBD1. Trimming removed 4 bases from V and 3 bases from J; junction bases left unmatched: 6. Germline V gives CDR1 MDHEN, CDR2 SYDVKM. This CDR3 is built from 15 residues. In DNA form, the CDR3 reads TGTGCCAGCAGTTCCACAGGGGAATACAATCAGCCCCAGCATTTT. Its protein is CASSSTGEYNQPQHF.

The J gene is TRBJ2-5, the V gene TRBV14, with D perhaps TRBD2 (5 bases). V was trimmed by 0 bases and J by 3 bases, leaving 11 bases between them. The germline CDR1 and CDR2 sequences are SGHDN and FVKESK. This CDR3 spans 15 amino acids. CDR3 residues: CASSQELGLKETQYF. CDR3 coding DNA: TGTGCCAGCAGCCAAGAACTAGGGCTAAAAGAGACCCAGTACTTC.

The CDR3 coding sequence is TGTGCCAGCAGCTTCGGCCGAGCGGGAGTCTTAAGATCCTACAATGAGCAGTTCTTC. It translates to CASSFGRAGVLRSYNEQFF. This chain connects TRBV7-2 to TRBJ2-1; 8 positions agree with TRBD2. Germline V lookup: CDR1 SGHTA, CDR2 FQGNSA. V was pared by 3 bases and J by 1 base, with 14 bases of the junction left unmatched. The CDR3 contains 19 residues.

This clone was seen a handful of times. The chain joins TRBV6-5 to TRBJ1-3; 8 positions match TRBD1. Trimming at V came to 6 bases and at J to 3 bases, leaving 4 bases not matched to a gene. The CDR3 runs 14 residues. The V gene's germline CDR1 is MNHEY and CDR2 SVGAGI. The CDR3 sequence: CASRRDRRGNTIYF. In DNA form, the CDR3 reads TGTGCCAGCAGGAGGGACAGGCGTGGAAACACCATATATTTT.

This clone was seen a handful of times. This sequence joins TRBV4-1 and TRBJ1-6; TRBD1 matches at 7 bases. The germline V gene has CDR1 MGHRA and CDR2 YSYEKL. V was pared by 2 bases and J by 4 bases, with 2 bases of the junction left unmatched. The CDR3 is 15 residues long. CDR3 bases: TGCGCCAGCAGCCAACCGGGACAGTATAATTCACCCCTCCACTTT. Protein product: CASSQPGQYNSPLHF.

This clone was detected once. This sequence joins TRBV5-4 and TRBJ2-7; TRBD2 matches at 8 bases. The length of the CDR3 is 16 residues. V shed 4 bases and J 0 bases; nucleotides not matched to a gene: 9. Looked up from germline, CDR1 is SGHNT and CDR2 is YYREEE (reference sequence). The DNA of the CDR3 is TGTGCCAGCAGCGGCGGAGCGGGGGCCTTCTCCTACGAGCAGTACTTC. Amino acids: CASSGGAGAFSYEQYF. The full variable domain, its missing parts supplied by reference TRBV5-4 and TRBJ2-7, is ETGVTQSPTHLIKTRGQQVTLRCSSQSGHNTVSWYQQALGQGPQFIFQYYREEENGRGNFPPRFSGLQFPNYSSELNVNALELDDSALYLCASSGGAGAFSYEQYFGPGTRLTVT.

This clone appeared once. The chain couples TRBV11-3 to TRBJ1-1; tentatively, D is TRBD1 (5 bases). V was shortened by 3 bases and J by 4 bases, with 9 bases between the two germline ends. Germline CDR1 and CDR2: SGHNT and YENEEA. The CDR3 consists of 13 residues. The CDR3 loop reads CASSFLTVTEAFF. The CDR3 DNA reads TGTGCCAGCAGCTTTTTGACAGTCACTGAAGCTTTCTTT.

J is TRBJ2-3 and V is TRBV6-4; possibly TRBD1 for D (5 bases). The CDR3 spans 15 residues. CDR1 and CDR2 from the germline V gene are MRHNA and SNTAGT. V gave up 4 bases and J gave up 2 bases, with 13 bases separating them. The CDR3 is CASSVTGLHTDTQYF. CDR3 DNA sequence: TGTGCCAGCAGTGTAACAGGTCTCCACACAGATACGCAGTATTTT.

This clone has only one observation. The chain recombines TRBV7-9 with TRBJ1-1; D call uncertain. Looked up from germline, CDR1 is SEHNR and CDR2 is FQNEAQ (reference sequence). Trimming left V 6 bases short and J 0 bases short, with 11 bases between. The CDR3 runs to 14 residues. CDR3 loop: CASRAAVLNTEAFF. The CDR3 DNA reads TGTGCCAGCAGGGCGGCCGTTCTGAACACTGAAGCTTTCTTT.

V gene TRBV25-1 combines with J gene TRBJ2-1; tentatively, D is TRBD1 (6 bases). Germline V gene lookup returns CDR1 MGHDK and CDR2 SYGVNS. There are 15 residues in the CDR3. Deletions cut 5 bases from V and 4 bases from J, with 15 bases between. CDR3 sequence: CASSRGGQTYNEQFF. CDR3 coding DNA: TGTGCCAGCAGTCGTGGGGGACAAACTTACAATGAGCAGTTCTTC. Using reference TRBV25-1 and TRBJ2-1 for the parts outside the CDR3, the full variable domain is EADIYQTPRYLVIGTGKKITLECSQTMGHDKMYWYQQDPGMELHLIHYSYGVNSTEKGDLSSESTVSRIRTEHFPLTLESARPSHTSQYLCASSRGGQTYNEQFFGPGTRLTVL.

The V call is TRBV2, the J call TRBJ2-7; D is unclear. CDR1 and CDR2 from the germline V gene are SNHLY and FYNNEI. V dropped 7 bases and J dropped 2 bases, with 9 bases sitting between them. The CDR3 contains 12 residues. CDR3 nucleotides: TGTGCCAGCACCTACCAGGCCTACGAGCAGTACTTC. It translates to CASTYQAYEQYF.

The gene calls are TRBV29-1 and TRBJ1-1; 9 nucleotides match TRBD1. Germline V gene sequence: CDR1 SQVTM, CDR2 ANQGSEA. The junction had 6 bases not matched to a gene; V was cut back by 7 bases and J by 3 bases. This CDR3 contains 13 residues. CDR3 DNA: TGCAGCGCCGGACAGGGGACGGACACTGAAGCTTTCTTT. This gives the protein CSAGQGTDTEAFF.